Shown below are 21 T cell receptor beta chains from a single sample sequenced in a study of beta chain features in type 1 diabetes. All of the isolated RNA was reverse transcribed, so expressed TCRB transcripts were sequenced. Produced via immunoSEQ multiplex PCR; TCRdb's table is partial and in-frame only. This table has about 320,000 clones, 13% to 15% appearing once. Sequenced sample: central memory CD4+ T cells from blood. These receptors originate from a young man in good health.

The CDR3 sequence is CSTGQTGTEAFF. The DNA for the CDR3 is TGCAGCACGGGACAGACTGGCACTGAAGCTTTCTTT. J is TRBJ1-1 and V is TRBV29-1; 7 bases are shared with TRBD1. Per the germline V gene, CDR1 is SQVTM and CDR2 is ANQGSEA. The CDR3 totals 12 residues. V shed 8 bases, J shed 4 bases, and the junction held 7 bases outside the gene matches.

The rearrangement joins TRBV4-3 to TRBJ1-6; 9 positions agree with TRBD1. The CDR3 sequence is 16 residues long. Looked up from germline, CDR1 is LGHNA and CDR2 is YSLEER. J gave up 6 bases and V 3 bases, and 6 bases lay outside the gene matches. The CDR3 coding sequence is TGCGCCAGCAGCCATGATCAGGGACAGGGTAATTCACCCCTCCACTTT. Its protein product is CASSHDQGQGNSPLHF.

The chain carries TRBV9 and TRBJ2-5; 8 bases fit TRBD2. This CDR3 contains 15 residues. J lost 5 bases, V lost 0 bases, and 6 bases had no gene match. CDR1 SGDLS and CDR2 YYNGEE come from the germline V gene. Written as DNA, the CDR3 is TGTGCCAGCAGCGTAGATCCCCGGGGGGGTGAGACCCAGTACTTC. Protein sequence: CASSVDPRGGETQYF.

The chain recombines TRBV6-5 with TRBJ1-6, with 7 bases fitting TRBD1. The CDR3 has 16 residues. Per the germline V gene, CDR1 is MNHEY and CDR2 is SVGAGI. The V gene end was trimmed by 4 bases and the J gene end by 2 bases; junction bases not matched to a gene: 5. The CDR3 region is CASSWTGPPYNSPLHF. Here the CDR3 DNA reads TGTGCCAGCAGTTGGACAGGCCCCCCCTATAATTCACCCCTCCACTTT.

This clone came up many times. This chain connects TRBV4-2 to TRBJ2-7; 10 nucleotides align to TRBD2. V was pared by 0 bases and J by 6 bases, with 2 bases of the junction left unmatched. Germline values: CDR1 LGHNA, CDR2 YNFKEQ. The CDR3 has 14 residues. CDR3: CASSQDPSGGEQYF. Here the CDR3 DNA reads TGTGCCAGCAGCCAAGATCCTAGCGGGGGCGAGCAGTACTTC.

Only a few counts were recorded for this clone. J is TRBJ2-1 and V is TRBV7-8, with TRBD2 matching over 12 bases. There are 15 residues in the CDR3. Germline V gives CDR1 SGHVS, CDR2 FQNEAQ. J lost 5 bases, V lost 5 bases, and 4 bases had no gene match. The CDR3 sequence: CASSPLAGGNNEQFF. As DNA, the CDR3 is TGTGCCAGCAGCCCCCTAGCGGGAGGGAACAATGAGCAGTTCTTC.

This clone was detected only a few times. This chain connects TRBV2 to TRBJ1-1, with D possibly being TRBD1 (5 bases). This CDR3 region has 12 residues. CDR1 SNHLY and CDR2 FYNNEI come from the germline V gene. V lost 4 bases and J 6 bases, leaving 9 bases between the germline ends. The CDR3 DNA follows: TGTGCCAGCAGTGTGGACAAGCCTGAAGCTTTCTTT. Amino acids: CASSVDKPEAFF. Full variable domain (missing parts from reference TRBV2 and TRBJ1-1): EPEVTQTPSHQVTQMGQEVILRCVPISNHLYFYWYRQILGQKVEFLVSFYNNEISEKSEIFDDQFSVERPDGSNFTLKIRSTKLEDSAMYFCASSVDKPEAFFGQGTRLTVV.

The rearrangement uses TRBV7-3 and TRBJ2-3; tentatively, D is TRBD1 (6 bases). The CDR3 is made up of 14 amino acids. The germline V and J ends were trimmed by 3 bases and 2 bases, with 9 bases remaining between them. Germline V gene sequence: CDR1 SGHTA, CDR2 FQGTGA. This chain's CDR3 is CASSFDRFTDTQYF. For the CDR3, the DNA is TGTGCCAGCAGCTTCGACAGGTTCACAGATACGCAGTATTTT.

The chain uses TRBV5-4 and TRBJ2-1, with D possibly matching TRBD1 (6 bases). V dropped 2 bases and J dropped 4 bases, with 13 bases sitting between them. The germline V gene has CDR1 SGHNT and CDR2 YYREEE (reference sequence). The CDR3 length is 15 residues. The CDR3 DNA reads TGTGCCAGCAGCTTTTTCACAGGGAGTTACAATGAGCAGTTCTTC. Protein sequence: CASSFFTGSYNEQFF.

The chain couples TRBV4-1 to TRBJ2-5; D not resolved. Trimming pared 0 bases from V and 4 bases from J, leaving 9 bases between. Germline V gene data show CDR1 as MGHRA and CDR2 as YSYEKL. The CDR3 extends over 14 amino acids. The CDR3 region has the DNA TGCGCCAGCAGCCAAGATAGCTGGGGAGAGACCCAGTACTTC. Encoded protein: CASSQDSWGETQYF.

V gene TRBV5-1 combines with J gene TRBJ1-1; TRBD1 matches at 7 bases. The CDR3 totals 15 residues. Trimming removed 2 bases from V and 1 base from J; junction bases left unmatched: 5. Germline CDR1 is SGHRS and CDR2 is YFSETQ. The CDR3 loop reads CASSFKGAENTEAFF. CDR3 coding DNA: TGCGCCAGCAGCTTTAAGGGGGCGGAGAACACTGAAGCTTTCTTT. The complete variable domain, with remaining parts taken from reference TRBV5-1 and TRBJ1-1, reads KAGVTQTPRYLIKTRGQQVTLSCSPISGHRSVSWYQQTPGQGLQFLFEYFSETQRNKGNFPGRFSGRQFSNSRSEMNVSTLELGDSALYLCASSFKGAENTEAFFGQGTRLTVV.

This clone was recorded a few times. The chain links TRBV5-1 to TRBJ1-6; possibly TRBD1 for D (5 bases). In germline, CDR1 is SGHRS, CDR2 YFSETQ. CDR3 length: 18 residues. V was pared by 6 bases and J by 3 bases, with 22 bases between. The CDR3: CASNTYPTGTDYNSPLHF. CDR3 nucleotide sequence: TGCGCCAGCAACACATATCCCACCGGGACGGACTATAATTCACCCCTCCACTTT.

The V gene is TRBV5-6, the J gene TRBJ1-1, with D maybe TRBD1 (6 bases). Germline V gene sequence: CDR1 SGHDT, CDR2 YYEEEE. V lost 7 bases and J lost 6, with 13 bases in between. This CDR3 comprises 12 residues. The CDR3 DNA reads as TGTGCCAGCCAACGGGGGGGCGCTGAAGCTTTCTTT. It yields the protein CASQRGGAEAFF.

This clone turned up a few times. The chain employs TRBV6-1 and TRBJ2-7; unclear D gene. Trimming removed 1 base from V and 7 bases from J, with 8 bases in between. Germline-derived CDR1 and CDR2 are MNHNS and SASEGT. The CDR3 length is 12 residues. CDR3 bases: TGTGCCAGCAGTGAAGTTGGCGGAGAGCAGTACTTC. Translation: CASSEVGGEQYF.

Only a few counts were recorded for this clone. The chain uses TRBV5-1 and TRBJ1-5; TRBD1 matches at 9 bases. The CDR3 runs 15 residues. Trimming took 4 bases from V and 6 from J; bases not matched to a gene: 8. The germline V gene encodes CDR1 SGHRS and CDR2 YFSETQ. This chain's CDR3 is CASSAGTGKGQPQHF. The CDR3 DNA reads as TGCGCCAGCAGCGCCGGGACAGGGAAAGGTCAGCCCCAGCATTTT.

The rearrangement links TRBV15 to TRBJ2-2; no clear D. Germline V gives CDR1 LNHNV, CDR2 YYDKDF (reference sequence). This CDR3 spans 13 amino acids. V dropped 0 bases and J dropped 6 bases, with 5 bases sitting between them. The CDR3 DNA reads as TGTGCCACCAGCAGAGATCGTGCCGGGGAGCTGTTTTTT. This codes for CATSRDRAGELFF.

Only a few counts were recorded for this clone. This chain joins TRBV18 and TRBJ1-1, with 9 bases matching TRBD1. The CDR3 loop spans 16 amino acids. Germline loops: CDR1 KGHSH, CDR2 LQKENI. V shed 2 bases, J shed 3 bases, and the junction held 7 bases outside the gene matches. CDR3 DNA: TGTGCCAGCTCACCAACGCCGGGACAGGGATACACTGAAGCTTTCTTT. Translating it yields CASSPTPGQGYTEAFF.

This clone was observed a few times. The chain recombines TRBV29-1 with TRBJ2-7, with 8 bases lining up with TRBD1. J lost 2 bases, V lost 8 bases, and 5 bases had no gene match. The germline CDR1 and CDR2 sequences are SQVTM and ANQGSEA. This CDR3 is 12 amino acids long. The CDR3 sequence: CSLADRAYEQYV. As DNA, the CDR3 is TGCAGCTTAGCGGACAGGGCCTACGAGCAGTACGTC.

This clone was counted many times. CDR3 nucleotide sequence: TGTGCCATCGCTAGCGATGAGACCCAGTACTTC. Translated, it gives CAIASDETQYF. The V gene is TRBV10-3, the J gene TRBJ2-5, with D maybe TRBD2 (6 bases). The germline V and J ends were trimmed by 8 bases and 5 bases, with 9 bases remaining between them. The CDR3 sequence is 11 residues long. In germline, CDR1 is ENHRY, CDR2 SYGVKD.

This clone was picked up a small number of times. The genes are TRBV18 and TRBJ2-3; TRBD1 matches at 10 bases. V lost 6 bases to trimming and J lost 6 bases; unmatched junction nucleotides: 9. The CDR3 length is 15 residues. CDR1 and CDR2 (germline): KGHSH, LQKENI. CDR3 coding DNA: TGTGCCAGCTCCGTGGACAGGGGGTTCGGTGATACGCAGTATTTT. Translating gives CASSVDRGFGDTQYF.

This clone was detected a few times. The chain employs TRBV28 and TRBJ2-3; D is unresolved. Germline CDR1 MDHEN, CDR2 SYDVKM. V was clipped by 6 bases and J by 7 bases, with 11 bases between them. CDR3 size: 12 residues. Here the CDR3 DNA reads TGTGCCAGCAGCTCTGCTACGTATACGCAGTATTTT. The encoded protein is CASSSATYTQYF.